The present T cell receptor (beta chain) was sequenced within a study of T cells expressing NK-cell markers. Germline V gene sequence: CDR1 MNHNS, CDR2 SASEGT. This CDR3 spans 13 amino acids. As to this clonotype: Its antigen is unidentified.

TCRdb reworked the 5' RACE reads into one entry per CDR3 protein, no DNA. Recorded for this sample: over 150,000 distinct CDR3 sequences. Study outcomes and limitations: What remained unclear was the HCMV specificity of expanded NKG2C+ T cell clones. In about six donors, dominant CD3+CD56+NKG2C+ clones formed about 1.0-7.0% of CD8+ cells.

Sequencing input: blood T cells: a sorted CD56 or NKG2C T cell subset, CD4+ or CD8+ T cells, or bulk PBMC T cells (not recorded which). V is TRBV6-1 and J is TRBJ2-3. The source of this sequence is a woman in her forties or fifties in good health. The CDR3 spells CASSGLGTDTQYF.